Given below is one T cell receptor beta chain in context. Genomic DNA came from blood conventional CD4+ T cells gated CD25-low CD127-high. This sample was included in a study of regulatory and conventional T cells in RAG deficiency. The V gene lost 4 bases and the J gene lost 5 bases, with 9 bases spanning the gap. Germline CDR1 reads MNHNS; CDR2 reads SASEGT. This CDR3 has 12 amino acids. Profiling relied on immunoSEQ multiplex PCR, and the TCRdb table lists in-frame clones only, not all of them. The data hold more than 10,000 clones, with around 94% observed a single time. This sample also belongs to another study, concerning regulatory T cells. That paper adds: Amplification used 52 TRBV primers and 13 TRBJ primers.

This chain joins TRBV6-1 and TRBJ2-7; D is perhaps TRBD1 (6 bases). Sequenced input: CD4+ effector T cells sorted from blood. This clonotype originated in a human donor in good health. CDR3 coding DNA: TGTGCCAGCAGTGTAAACAGGGACGAGCAGTACTTC. This codes for CASSVNRDEQYF.